This section outlines one T cell receptor (beta chain) sequence together with its context. Across about two dozen US areas, participants ranged in age from 18 to 89 years. Participant-given clinical history determined each cohort assignment. Methods used by the authors: Amplification with reference gene primers provided the estimates of nucleated cell counts. Assay: immunoSEQ multiplex PCR; the TCRdb copy retains only in-frame clones and omits some. V, J and clone size were drawn from that table, and D and trimming were deduced from the DNA. Of some 220,000 clones listed, less than 90% are singletons. The sample is drawn from a study of blood T cell repertoires in COVID-19. Overall study context: Samples of COVID-19 (acute and convalescent) were obtained from the United States, Italy and Spain.

Germline V lookup: CDR1 SGHDT, CDR2 YYEEEE. V was cut by 2 bases and J by 3 bases, with 14 bases left in between. CDR3 length: 15 amino acids. The rearrangement joins TRBV5-6 to TRBJ1-1; unclear D gene. This TCR was recovered from a woman aged 45-59 years in a cohort exposed to, infected with or recovered from COVID-19 (not recorded which). Sequencing was carried out using PBMCs or T cells enriched from blood (not recorded which). The CDR3 loop is CASSLRRVRDTEAFF. In DNA, the CDR3 is TGTGCCAGCAGCTTACGGAGGGTCCGGGACACTGAAGCTTTCTTT.